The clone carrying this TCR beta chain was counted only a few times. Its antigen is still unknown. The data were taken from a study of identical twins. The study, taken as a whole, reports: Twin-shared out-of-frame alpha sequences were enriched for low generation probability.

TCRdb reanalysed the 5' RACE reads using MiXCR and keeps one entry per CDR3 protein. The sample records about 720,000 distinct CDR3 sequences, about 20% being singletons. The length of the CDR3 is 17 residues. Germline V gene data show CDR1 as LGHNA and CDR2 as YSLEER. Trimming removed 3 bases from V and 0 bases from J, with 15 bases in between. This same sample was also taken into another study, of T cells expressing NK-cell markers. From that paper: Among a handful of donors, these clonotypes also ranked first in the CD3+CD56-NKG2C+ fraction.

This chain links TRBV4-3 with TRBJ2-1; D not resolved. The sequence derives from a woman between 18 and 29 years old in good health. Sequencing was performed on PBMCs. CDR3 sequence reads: CASSHPPQRSSYNEQFF. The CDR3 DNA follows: TGCGCCAGCAGCCACCCACCACAGCGCAGCTCCTACAATGAGCAGTTCTTC.